This T cell receptor beta chain was identified during a study of neoadjuvant anti-PD-1 for oral cavity cancer. Remarks on this clone: Its antigen remains unknown.

The CDR3 is 14 residues long. V lost 2 bases, J lost 2 bases, and 4 bases lay in between. Germline V gene data show CDR1 as MGHRA and CDR2 as YSYEKL. Sequenced by immunoSEQ multiplex PCR; TCRdb stores in-frame clones only, minus some. This table has under 10,000 clones, about 68% appearing once. Broader study findings: TCR analyses covered only three patients per response group.

The sequences come from tumor tissue, collected before nivolumab (anti-PD-1) treatment. The rearrangement links TRBV4-1 to TRBJ2-6; D remains unclear. The TCR originated in a person between 40 and 79 years old with oral cavity squamous cell carcinoma. This CDR3 is CASSQTTGANVLTF. The CDR3 DNA is TGCGCCAGCAGCCAAACCACTGGGGCCAACGTCCTGACTTTC.